The T cell receptor (beta chain) under discussion was sequenced for a study of circulating CD8 cells and anti-PD-1 response in melanoma. Study-level background: Anti-PD-1 was first-line therapy for about 50% of the 13 patients. Whole-study findings and limits: Clonotype sharing was highest between DPOS and TIGIT subsets. Published repertoire comparisons used only baseline and M1 samples from a small cohort with few responders.

Each library started from roughly 15 ng of total RNA using the QIAseq Immune Repertoire TCR panel. TCRdb fed the reads into MiXCR, producing one record per CDR3 protein. Among 750 to 1,000 distinct CDR3 sequences listed, around 8.3% were seen once. Sorting of live CD3+CD8+TCRalphabeta+ cells by PD-1 and/or TIGIT gave four subsets. This clonotype qualifies as medium-sized. The antigen remains undetermined. CDR3 size: 14 residues. CDR1 is LNHDA, CDR2 SQIVND, per germline (reference sequence). Trimming took off 3 bases at V and 2 bases at J, with 9 bases between the two ends. This rearrangement joins TRBV19 to TRBJ2-3, with D perhaps being TRBD1 or TRBD2 (6 bases each). This specimen consisted of CD8+ T cells from PBMCs, obtained at baseline or after one month of anti-PD-1 therapy (not recorded which). The receptor comes from a human donor with melanoma. CDR3 region: CASSIRGPTDTQYF. The CDR3 DNA follows: TGTGCCAGTAGTATCCGGGGGCCCACAGATACGCAGTATTTT.